Sequencing of this T cell receptor beta chain was carried out in a study of response to subunit inactivated influenza vaccine. On this clonotype: Its specificity is not known.

Study outcomes and limitations: Each seasonal influenza vaccination, the authors suggested, recruits few new T cells.

This CDR3 comprises 15 residues. Germline V gene data show CDR1 as ENHRY and CDR2 as SYGVKD. V lost 3 bases to trimming and J lost 2 bases; unmatched junction nucleotides: 7. A single record per CDR3 protein comes from TCRdb applying MiXCR to the RT-PCR reads. The top ten hold 7.8% of the sample, which has almost 250,000 distinct CDR3 sequences, more than 9% seen once. This sequence originates from a man over 45 who received an inactivated influenza vaccine. The chain links TRBV10-3 to TRBJ2-7; 7 bases are a match to TRBD1. The sequencing used non-naive T cells sorted from PBMCs, collected about 14 days before vaccination. CDR3 loop: CAISERQGLTYEQYF. The CDR3 nucleotides are TGTGCCATCAGTGAAAGACAGGGCCTTACCTACGAGCAGTACTTC.